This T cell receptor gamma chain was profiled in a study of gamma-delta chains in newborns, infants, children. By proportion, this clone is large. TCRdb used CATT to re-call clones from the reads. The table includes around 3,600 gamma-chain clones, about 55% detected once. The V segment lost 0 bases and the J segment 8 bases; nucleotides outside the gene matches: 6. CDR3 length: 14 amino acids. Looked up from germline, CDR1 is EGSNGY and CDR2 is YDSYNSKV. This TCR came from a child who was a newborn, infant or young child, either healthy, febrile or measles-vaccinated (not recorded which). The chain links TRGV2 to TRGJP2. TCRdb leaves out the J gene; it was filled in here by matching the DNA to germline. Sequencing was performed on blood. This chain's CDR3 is CATWDGQWDWIKTF. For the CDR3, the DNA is TGTGCCACCTGGGACGGGCAGTGGGATTGGATCAAGACGTTT.